This entry lists 4 T cell receptor beta chains sequenced from one sample in a study of T cell clonality in common variable immunodeficiency. TCRdb's table, derived via immunoSEQ multiplex PCR, lists solely in-frame clones and lacks some. The sample shows over 30,000 clones, none of them appearing just once. Which antigens these TCRs recognize remains unknown. The study's findings and limits: In common variable immunodeficiency, TCR beta chains reportedly carried fewer deletions and N-nucleotide insertions.

Sequenced input: peripheral blood mononuclear cells. These receptors came from a human donor with common variable immunodeficiency.

This clone was recorded a few times. The sequenced fragment ends 3 residues before the CDR3 boundary, so the rest is inferred from the germline J gene. This rearrangement joins TRBV19 to TRBJ2-6; no definite D call. Germline values: CDR1 LNHDA, CDR2 SQIVND (reference sequence). The ends were cut back, 6 bases at V and 0 bases at J, with 12 bases in the middle. The CDR3 sequence is 16 residues long. The CDR3 spells CASRYSFSSGANVLTF. The sequenced part of the CDR3 DNA is TGTGCCAGTAGATACAGTTTTTCCTCTGGGGCCAACGTC.

This clone was observed many times. Sequencing ends 3 residues short of the CDR3 end; the germline J gene provides the rest. The V call is TRBV7-8, the J call TRBJ1-2; D unclear. There are 14 residues in the CDR3. The V end was cut by 1 base, the J end by 0 bases, with 6 bases between. Per germline, CDR1 SGHVS and CDR2 FQNEAQ. CDR3 sequence reads: CASSLGPANYGYTF. Partial CDR3 DNA: TGTGCCAGCAGCTTAGGCCCGGCTAACTATGGC.

This clone turned up a few times. The read is 3 residues too short to cover the CDR3 end, so that end is filled in from the germline J gene. The chain is built from TRBV19 and TRBJ1-2; TRBD1 is a possible D gene (6 bases). This CDR3 region has 16 residues. Trimming stripped 3 bases from V and 0 bases from J, with 14 bases between. Germline CDR1 and CDR2: LNHDA and SQIVND (reference sequence). The CDR3 here is CASSIEGGRANYGYTF. The CDR3 DNA, read in part, is TGTGCCAGTAGTATTGAAGGGGGTCGGGCTAACTATGGC.

Concerning this clone: The DNA ends 3 residues before the CDR3 does, and the rest of the CDR3 is filled in from the germline J gene. The rearrangement links TRBV5-1 to TRBJ2-5, with TRBD1 matching 7 bases. V was clipped by 4 bases and J by 6 bases; unmatched bases: 9. Per the germline V gene, CDR1 is SGHRS and CDR2 is YFSETQ. CDR3 length equals 14 residues. CDR3 residues: CASSDPTGRQTQYF. The sequenced CDR3 bases are TGCGCCAGCAGCGACCCGACAGGGAGACAGACC. The entire variable domain, with the rest obtained from reference TRBV5-1 and TRBJ2-5, is as follows: KAGVTQTPRYLIKTRGQQVTLSCSPISGHRSVSWYQQTPGQGLQFLFEYFSETQRNKGNFPGRFSGRQFSNSRSEMNVSTLELGDSALYLCASSDPTGRQTQYFGPGTRLLVL.